Following are 12 T cell receptor beta chains from one sample sequenced in a study of control samples from healthy donors and cancer patients. Clones were sequenced by immunoSEQ multiplex PCR, and TCRdb holds only the in-frame ones, with some missing. The table has roughly 120,000 clones, 88% seen once. Sequences were obtained from blood. These TCRs come from a woman in her 70s in good health.

V usage is TRBV27 and J usage is TRBJ1-5, with D possibly being TRBD1 (6 bases). Germline CDR1 MNHEY, CDR2 SMNVEV (reference sequence). The CDR3 sequence is 14 residues long. The V gene lost 5 bases and the J gene lost 1 base, with 9 bases spanning the gap. CDR3 residues: CASSHRVSNQPQHF. Here the CDR3 DNA reads TGTGCCAGCAGTCACAGGGTAAGCAATCAGCCCCAGCATTTT.

The chain recombines TRBV13 with TRBJ1-2; D may be TRBD1 (5 bases). This CDR3 has 15 amino acids. Germline CDR1 and CDR2: PRHDT and FYEKMQ (reference sequence). Between the trimmed V and J ends, which lost 5 bases and 4 bases, there was a span of 17 bases. CDR3 sequence: CASSEWGRTSYGYTF. The CDR3 bases are TGTGCCAGCAGCGAGTGGGGGAGGACTTCCTATGGCTACACCTTC.

The V and J genes are TRBV5-1 and TRBJ2-3; 8 nucleotides agree with TRBD1. V lost 4 bases to trimming and J lost 5 bases; unmatched junction nucleotides: 9. The CDR3 runs to 15 residues. The germline gives CDR1 SGHRS, CDR2 YFSETQ. The CDR3 loop reads CASSQQGDRGDTQYF. DNA of the CDR3: TGCGCCAGCAGCCAACAGGGGGACCGAGGAGATACGCAGTATTTT.

Here the CDR3 DNA reads TGTGCCAGCAGCCAAGGGTTAGTGAGTGAGGGGTTGTTCTACGAGCAGTACTTC. This sequence encodes CASSQGLVSEGLFYEQYF. The chain combines TRBV3-1 (or the pseudogene TRBV3-2) with TRBJ2-7; possibly TRBD1 or TRBD2 for D (5 bases each). Germline loops: CDR1 LGHDT, CDR2 YNNKEL (reference sequence). CDR3 length: 18 residues. Trimming pared 1 base from V and 3 bases from J, leaving 22 bases between.

In DNA form, the CDR3 reads TGCGCCAGCAGCTTGGGGAACATGAACACTGAAGCTTTCTTT. Protein product: CASSLGNMNTEAFF. The J gene is TRBJ1-1, the V gene TRBV5-1, with D unclear. V lost 0 bases and J lost 0, with 6 bases in between. Germline V gene lookup returns CDR1 SGHRS and CDR2 YFSETQ. CDR3 length equals 14 residues.

This clone was recorded a few times. CDR3 in amino acids: CASSPNLGTSYEQYF. CDR3 DNA sequence: TGCGCCAGCAGCCCAAATCTAGGGACCTCCTACGAGCAGTACTTC. The chain recombines TRBV5-1 with TRBJ2-7; either TRBD1 or TRBD2 may supply D (5 bases each). The germline gives CDR1 SGHRS, CDR2 YFSETQ. V lost 4 bases, J lost 0 bases, and 14 bases lay in between. This CDR3 region has 15 residues.

This clone was observed a few times. V and J are TRBV6-1 and TRBJ2-7; the D is unclear. The CDR3 extends over 14 amino acids. The V end lost 3 bases, the J end lost 6 bases, and 15 bases lay between the germline ends. The germline V gene encodes CDR1 MNHNS and CDR2 SASEGT. In nucleotides, the CDR3 is TGTGCCAGCAGTGAGGCCCGAGACATGGGCGAGCAGTACTTC. Its translation: CASSEARDMGEQYF.

The chain combines TRBV21-1 with TRBJ1-1. TRBV21-1 is an annotated pseudogene. This CDR3 is built from 15 residues. This CDR3 reads CASSSGTPLSTEAFF. The CDR3 DNA reads TGTGCCAGCAGCAGCGGGACGCCATTGAGCACTGAAGCTTTCTTT.

This clone was recorded a few times. The genes are TRBV9 and TRBJ2-7; 9 positions agree with TRBD1. Germline V gene data show CDR1 as SGDLS and CDR2 as YYNGEE. V shed 4 bases and J 1 base; nucleotides not matched to a gene: 9. The CDR3 extends over 16 amino acids. CDR3 region: CASSPQGAMSSYEQYF. In nucleotides, the CDR3 is TGTGCCAGCAGCCCACAGGGGGCGATGAGTTCCTACGAGCAGTACTTC.

This rearrangement joins TRBV14 to TRBJ1-5; D is undetermined. Germline V gene lookup returns CDR1 SGHDN and CDR2 FVKESK. This CDR3 has 15 amino acids. V was shortened by 1 base and J by 5 bases, with 12 bases between the two germline ends. This CDR3 reads CASSQGSPGDQPQHF. The CDR3 DNA reads as TGTGCCAGCAGCCAAGGGAGTCCTGGGGATCAGCCCCAGCATTTT.

This clone showed up just once. The rearrangement joins TRBV5-4 to TRBJ2-7; 9 nucleotides align to TRBD1. The germline gives CDR1 SGHNT, CDR2 YYREEE (reference sequence). The CDR3 sequence is 13 residues long. After removal of 5 bases from V and 6 bases from J, the junction contained 6 bases not matched to a gene. The CDR3 loop is CASRGDRAVEQYF. In DNA form, the CDR3 reads TGTGCCAGCAGGGGGGACAGGGCGGTCGAGCAGTACTTC.

This rearrangement joins TRBV11-2 to TRBJ1-2; no clear D gene. Germline assignment: CDR1 SGHAT and CDR2 FQNNGV. CDR3 length: 15 residues. V was pared by 1 base and J by 0 bases, with 9 bases between. CDR3 region: CASSLGEPPNYGYTF. CDR3 in DNA: TGTGCCAGCAGCTTAGGAGAGCCTCCTAACTATGGCTACACCTTC.